The clone carrying this T cell receptor (beta chain) was counted once. The repertoire was sequenced with immunoSEQ multiplex PCR; TCRdb's copy has only in-frame clones and lacks some. The sample holds approximately 160,000 clones, approximately 91% seen once. This specimen comes from a study of control samples from healthy donors and cancer patients. CDR3 length equals 12 residues. Germline values: CDR1 SGHAT, CDR2 FQNNGV. V shed 3 bases and J shed 9 bases, with 10 bases lying between them. Material for sequencing was blood. The chain recombines TRBV11-2 with TRBJ2-3; tentatively, D is TRBD2 (7 bases). The TCR was taken from a woman aged 40 to 55 in good health. The CDR3 loop reads CASSLGGRTQYF. The CDR3 region has the DNA TGTGCCAGCAGCTTGGGGGGGCGGACGCAGTATTTT.